Listed below are T cell receptor beta chains from one sample, sequenced in a study of response to subunit inactivated influenza vaccine. TCRdb recomputed calls from the RT-PCR reads with MiXCR, one row per CDR3 protein. The repertoire holds about 190,000 distinct CDR3 sequences, with around 14% as singletons. Sequenced here: CD8+ T cells sorted from PBMCs, sampled 5 to 6 days after vaccination. The receptors shown here come from a middle-aged man who received an inactivated influenza vaccine. Each CDR3 is given with its conserved first and last residue. D genes are given only for firm matches. Size values are once, few and many counts, or a class for expanded clones, and some rows have none.

v_call	j_call	clone_size	d_call	cdr3_aa	cdr3_nt
TRBV7-9	TRBJ2-5	.	.	CASTLSGARQETQYF	TGTGCCAGCACTCTTTCTGGCGCCCGTCAAGAGACCCAGTACTTC
TRBV7-7	TRBJ2-1	few	.	CASSLVTGNNEQFF	TGTGCTAGCAGCTTAGTAACAGGGAACAATGAGCAGTTCTTC
TRBV27	TRBJ2-7	few	TRBD2	CASSRLAGSYEQYF	TGTGCCAGTTCAAGACTAGCGGGCTCCTACGAGCAGTACTTC
TRBV25-1	TRBJ2-5	few	.	CASSRNPGVGETQYF	TGTGCCAGCAGTCGAAACCCAGGGGTGGGGGAGACCCAGTACTTC
TRBV7-6	TRBJ2-3	many	.	CASSPNGDTQYF	TGTGCCAGCAGCCCAAATGGAGATACGCAGTATTTT
TRBV29-1	TRBJ2-3	few	TRBD2	CSVTGTSGRTSTDTQYF	TGCAGCGTTACCGGGACTAGCGGGAGGACGAGCACAGATACGCAGTATTTT
TRBV10-3	TRBJ2-2	.	TRBD1	CTISPSEGTGAYTGELFF	TGTACCATCAGTCCAAGCGAGGGGACAGGGGCGTACACCGGGGAGCTGTTTTTT
TRBV11-1	TRBJ1-1	.	.	CASSLVRSGPVKTEAFF	TGTGCCAGCAGCTTAGTCAGATCCGGGCCAGTAAAGACTGAAGCTTTCTTT
TRBV27	TRBJ2-7	few	.	CASSLFAGKDEQYF	TGTGCCAGCAGTTTATTCGCAGGGAAGGACGAGCAGTACTTC
TRBV7-9	TRBJ2-3	many	.	CASSLGYTDTQYF	TGTGCCAGCAGCTTAGGATACACAGATACGCAGTATTTT
TRBV28	TRBJ2-3	.	TRBD2	CASSGIAGWADTQYF	TGTGCCAGCAGTGGGATAGCGGGCTGGGCAGATACGCAGTATTTT
TRBV28	TRBJ1-2	few	.	CASSPPGGGGVYGYTF	TGTGCCAGCAGTCCCCCGGGGGGAGGGGGTGTCTATGGCTACACCTTC
TRBV13	TRBJ2-3	.	TRBD1	CASSKATGVRTDTHYF	TGTGCCAGCAGCAAGGCGACAGGGGTGCGCACAGATACGCATTATTTT
TRBV24-1	TRBJ2-1	many	.	CATQPWDSYNEQFF	TGTGCCACCCAGCCGTGGGACTCCTACAATGAGCAGTTCTTC
TRBV6-5	TRBJ2-4	many	TRBD2	CASSYTGRGGSKNIQYF	TGTGCCAGCAGTTACACGGGGAGGGGTGGGTCCAAAAACATTCAGTACTTC
TRBV19	TRBJ1-6	.	.	CASSIGLYNSPLHF	TGTGCCAGTAGTATCGGCCTCTATAATTCACCCCTCCACTTT
TRBV5-1	TRBJ2-7	.	.	CASSLAPGSAYEQYF	TGCGCCAGCAGCTTGGCGCCGGGGAGTGCCTACGAGCAGTACTTC
TRBV30	TRBJ2-1	.	TRBD2	CAWSIIAGGYYNEQFF	TGTGCCTGGAGTATAATAGCGGGGGGATATTACAATGAGCAGTTCTTC
TRBV5-1	TRBJ2-6	.	.	CASSYLTGAGANVLTF	TGCGCCAGCAGCTACCTTACGGGGGCTGGGGCCAACGTCCTGACTTTC
TRBV7-8	TRBJ2-2	.	TRBD2	CASTGLAGHAGELFF	TGTGCCAGTACCGGGCTAGCGGGGCATGCCGGGGAGCTGTTTTTT
TRBV6-6	TRBJ1-1	many	TRBD1	CASSYPGTEIQAFF	TGTGCCAGCAGTTACCCCGGGACAGAAATACAAGCTTTCTTT
TRBV20-1	TRBJ1-1	.	.	CSAGDRPNLPDTEAFF	TGCAGTGCCGGGGACCGGCCAAACCTCCCCGACACTGAAGCTTTCTTT
TRBV29-1	TRBJ2-2	.	.	CSVEVRSAGNTGELFFF	.
TRBV29-1	TRBJ2-2	.	.	CSVERGNSGELFF	TGCAGCGTTGAAAGGGGGAATAGCGGGGAGCTGTTTTTT
TRBV6-1	TRBJ2-5	once	TRBD1	CASSPTPTGQGAWETQYF	TGTGCCAGCAGTCCAACCCCGACAGGGCAGGGGGCTTGGGAGACCCAGTACTTC
TRBV10-1	TRBJ2-5	.	.	CASSEERQPKYF	TGCGCCAGCAGTGAGGAAAGGCAACCCAAGTACTTC
TRBV6-2/TRBV6-3	TRBJ1-1	.	.	CASSYGGLVEAFF	TGTGCCAGCAGTTATGGGGGCCTAGTTGAAGCTTTCTTT
TRBV5-8	TRBJ2-7	many	.	CASSLRYSYEQYF	TGTGCCAGCAGCCTCAGATACTCCTACGAGCAGTACTTC
TRBV11-2	TRBJ2-7	.	.	CASSGAGDEQYF	TGTGCCAGCAGCGGAGCGGGCGACGAGCAGTACTTC
TRBV6-5	TRBJ2-5	.	.	CASSYRGGETQYF	TGTGCCAGCAGTTACAGGGGGGGGGAGACCCAGTACTTC
TRBV7-6	TRBJ2-1	few	TRBD2	CASSHPTSGDNEQFF	TGTGCCAGCAGCCACCCGACTAGCGGAGACAATGAGCAGTTCTTC
TRBV30	TRBJ1-1	few	.	CAWSESNTEAFF	TGTGCCTGGAGTGAGTCGAACACTGAAGCTTTCTTT
TRBV6-5	TRBJ1-4	.	.	CASSYVAEEKLFF	TGTGCCAGCAGTTACGTGGCAGAAGAAAAACTGTTTTTT
TRBV6-5	TRBJ2-7	.	.	CASSYSKGGYEQYF	TGTGCCAGCAGTTACTCGAAGGGGGGCTACGAGCAGTACTTC
TRBV6-4	TRBJ2-1	few	.	CASSDSNTRNEQFF	TGTGCCAGCAGTGACTCGAATACTCGAAATGAGCAGTTCTTC
TRBV28	TRBJ2-3	.	.	CASSSQWAGASTDTQYF	TGTGCCAGCAGTTCCCAGTGGGCAGGGGCAAGCACAGATACGCAGTATTTT
TRBV20-1	TRBJ1-1	.	.	CTAGRDTEAFF	TGCACCGCGGGTCGGGACACTGAAGCTTTCTTT
TRBV6-2/TRBV6-3	TRBJ2-2	.	TRBD2	CASSYSGTSINTGELFF	TGTGCCAGCAGTTACTCGGGGACTAGCATCAACACCGGGGAGCTGTTTTTT
TRBV7-6	TRBJ2-7	.	TRBD1	CASSSTTGNVDEQYF	TGTGCCAGCAGCTCTACGACAGGGAATGTGGACGAGCAGTACTTC